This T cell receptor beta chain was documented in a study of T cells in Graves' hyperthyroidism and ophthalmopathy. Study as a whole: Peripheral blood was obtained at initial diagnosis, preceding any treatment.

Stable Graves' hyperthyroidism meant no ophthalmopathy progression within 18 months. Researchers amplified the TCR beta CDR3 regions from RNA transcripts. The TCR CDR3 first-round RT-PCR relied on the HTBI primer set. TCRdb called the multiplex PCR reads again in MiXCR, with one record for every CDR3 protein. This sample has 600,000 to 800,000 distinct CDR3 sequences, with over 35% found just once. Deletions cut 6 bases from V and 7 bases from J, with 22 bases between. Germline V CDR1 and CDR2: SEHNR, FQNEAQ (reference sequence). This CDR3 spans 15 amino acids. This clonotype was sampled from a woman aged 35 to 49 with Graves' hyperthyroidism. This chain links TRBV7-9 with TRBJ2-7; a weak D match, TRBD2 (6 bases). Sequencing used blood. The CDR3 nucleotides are TGTGCCAGCAGTTACTTGGGGTTCTCCGCGGGGGAGCAGTACTTC. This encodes CASSYLGFSAGEQYF.